This record looks at one T cell receptor beta chain sequence and its context. This clonotype has a handful of counts. The antigen it recognizes is unknown. Per-base qualities were not stored, and no clone one base away is much larger. Library creation used RT-PCR. Sequencing used an Illumina HiSeq 2500. The public reads were run again by TCRdb, first through fastp at Q25 and then through MiXCR, and only productive beta chains were kept. Rows merge per CDR3 protein into single entries with the most common DNA and genes. This sample has hundreds of thousands of distinct CDR3 sequences in its table, and about 15% of those were observed once. Less than 4% of the sample rests with the top ten. Taken from the germline V gene (reference sequence), the CDR1 and CDR2 loops are SGHAT and FQDESV. V is reduced by 4 bases and J by 1 base, leaving a spacing of 11 bases between them. The CDR3 starts with the cysteine, ends with the phenylalanine, and has 15 residues. Left in the record is the CDR3 DNA by itself, 45 bases read in frame from the first base.

The sample belongs to a study of response to subunit inactivated influenza vaccine (dated by TCRdb to the late 2010s). The study in broad terms: To follow how T cells responded to a trivalent subunit inactivated influenza vaccine, the researchers relied on deep quantitative profiling of the T cell receptor repertoire.

General study outcomes and caveats: The authors suggested that each seasonal influenza vaccination may recruit only a limited number of new T cells.

The clonotype originates from a man in his fifties or sixties who received an inactivated influenza vaccine. Donor details come from another sample of the same person, matched by shared clones. Sequencing used CD4+ T cells sorted from PBMCs, obtained 23 months after vaccination. The rearrangement joined TRBV11-1 to TRBJ2-1, with no confident D gene call. The bases are TGTGCCAGCAGCTATTCGGACGGTTCCTACAATGAGCAGTTCTTC. Its protein is CASSYSDGSYNEQFF.